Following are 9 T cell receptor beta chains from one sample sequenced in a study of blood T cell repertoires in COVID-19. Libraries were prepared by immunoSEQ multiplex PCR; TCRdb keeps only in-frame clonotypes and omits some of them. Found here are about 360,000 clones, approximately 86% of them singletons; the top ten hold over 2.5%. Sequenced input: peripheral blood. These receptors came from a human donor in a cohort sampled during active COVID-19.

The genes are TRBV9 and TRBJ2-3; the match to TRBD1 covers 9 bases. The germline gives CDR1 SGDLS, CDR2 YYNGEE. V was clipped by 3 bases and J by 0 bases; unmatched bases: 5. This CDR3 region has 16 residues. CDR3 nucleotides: TGTGCCAGCAGCGAGTCTGGGACAGGGAGCACAGATACGCAGTATTTT. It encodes CASSESGTGSTDTQYF.

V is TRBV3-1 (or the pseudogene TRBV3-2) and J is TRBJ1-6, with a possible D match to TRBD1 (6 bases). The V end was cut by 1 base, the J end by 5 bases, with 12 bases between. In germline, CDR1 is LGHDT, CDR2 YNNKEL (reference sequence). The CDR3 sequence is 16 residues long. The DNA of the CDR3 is TGTGCCAGCAGCCAAGGACAGGTCTGGGATAATTCACCCCTCCACTTT. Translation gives CASSQGQVWDNSPLHF.

CDR3 coding DNA: TGCGCCAGCAGCTTGAGACAGGGGAGGAGAAACACCATATATTTT. Encoded protein: CASSLRQGRRNTIYF. This chain joins TRBV5-1 and TRBJ1-3, with 8 bases matching TRBD1. The CDR3 extends over 15 amino acids. Losses at the gene ends were 1 base for V and 5 bases for J; bases not matched to a gene: 5. Germline V gives CDR1 SGHRS, CDR2 YFSETQ.

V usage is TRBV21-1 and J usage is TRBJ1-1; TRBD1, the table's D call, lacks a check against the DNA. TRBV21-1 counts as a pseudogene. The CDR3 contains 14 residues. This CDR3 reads CASSNPQEQDEAFF. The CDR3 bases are TGTGCCAGCAGCAACCCCCAAGAACAGGATGAAGCTTTCTTT.

The CDR3 region is CASSSGWEEEQYF. DNA for the CDR3: TGTGCCAGCAGTTCCGGCTGGGAGGAAGAGCAGTACTTC. The rearrangement joins TRBV27 to TRBJ2-7, with D possibly matching TRBD2 (6 bases). The CDR3 consists of 13 residues. Germline V CDR1 and CDR2: MNHEY, SMNVEV (reference sequence). V lost 4 bases to trimming and J lost 7 bases, with 14 bases between them.

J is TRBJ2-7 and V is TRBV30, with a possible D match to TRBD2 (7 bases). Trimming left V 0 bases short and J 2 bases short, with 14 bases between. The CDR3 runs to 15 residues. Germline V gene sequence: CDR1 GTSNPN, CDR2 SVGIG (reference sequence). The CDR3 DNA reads TGTGCCTGGAGTGTATTCGAGGGGGGGACCTACGAGCAGTACTTC. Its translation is CAWSVFEGGTYEQYF. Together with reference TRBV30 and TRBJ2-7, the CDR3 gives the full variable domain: SQTIHQWPATLVQPVGSPLSLECTVEGTSNPNLYWYRQAAGRGLQLLFYSVGIGQISSEVPQNLSASRPQDRQFILSSKKLLLSDSGFYLCAWSVFEGGTYEQYFGPGTRLTVT.

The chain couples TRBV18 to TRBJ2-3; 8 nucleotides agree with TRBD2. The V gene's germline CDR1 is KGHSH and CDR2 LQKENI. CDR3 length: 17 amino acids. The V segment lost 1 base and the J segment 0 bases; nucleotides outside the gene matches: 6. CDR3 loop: CASSPLSGGSSTDTQYF. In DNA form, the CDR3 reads TGTGCCAGCTCACCACTAAGCGGGGGCTCTAGCACAGATACGCAGTATTTT. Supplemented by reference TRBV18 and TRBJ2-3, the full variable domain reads NAGVMQNPRHLVRRRGQEARLRCSPMKGHSHVYWYRQLPEEGLKFMVYLQKENIIDESGMPKERFSAEFPKEGPSILRIQQVVRGDSAAYFCASSPLSGGSSTDTQYFGPGTRLTVL.

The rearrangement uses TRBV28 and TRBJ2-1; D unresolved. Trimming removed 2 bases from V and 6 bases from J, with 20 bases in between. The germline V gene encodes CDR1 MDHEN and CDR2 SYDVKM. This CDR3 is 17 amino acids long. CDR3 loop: CASSLRSWVKEPNEQFF. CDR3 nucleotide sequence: TGTGCCAGCAGTTTAAGGAGTTGGGTAAAGGAGCCCAATGAGCAGTTCTTC.

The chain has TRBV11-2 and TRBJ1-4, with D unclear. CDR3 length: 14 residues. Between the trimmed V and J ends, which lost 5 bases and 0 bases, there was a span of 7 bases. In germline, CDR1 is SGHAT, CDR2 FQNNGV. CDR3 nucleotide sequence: TGTGCCAGCAGCCTCTCTGCAACTAATGAAAAACTGTTTTTT. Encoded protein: CASSLSATNEKLFF.